This T cell receptor beta chain was sequenced for a study of T cell repertoires in cytomegalovirus infection (dated by TCRdb to between 2018 and 2021). For the wider study: Peptide stimulations targeted recently identified HLA-C-restricted CMV epitopes, whose presentation resists viral immunomodulation, together with well-studied HLA-B-restricted epitopes. The HLA type of each donor mattered for the analysis, because public TCR beta signatures pointed to carriage of CMV infection along with the matching HLA type. Broader findings and caveats from the paper: The ex vivo response was dominated by HLA-C-restricted CMV-specific TCR beta clonotypes, which also provided the single most frequent clonotype in two of eight donors. In both this cohort and an independent cohort of 352 donors, the cumulative frequency of public TCR beta family members distinguished carriers of CMV infection plus the relevant HLA type.

Per the germline V gene (reference sequence), LGHDT is the CDR1 and YNNKEL is the CDR2. V ends up 4 bases short and J 3 bases short, with an unmatched junction base count of 6. The CDR3 goes from the cysteine to the phenylalanine over 15 residues. Kept here is only the CDR3 DNA, which spans 45 bases and is read in frame from base 1. The treatment or condition label here, explained by the study, means: in vitro stimulation with specific CMV peptide epitopes to enrich CMV-specific T cells. Regarding this clonotype: This receptor's antigen is unknown. There are no base qualities to consult, and no much larger clone falls within one base.

Sequencing instrument: Illumina HiSeq 1500. TCRdb reprocessed the public reads (quality trimming at Q25 with fastp, clone calling with MiXCR) and kept in-frame beta chains. Rows are unified per CDR3 protein, each entry keeping the most common DNA and genes. The sample table lists fewer than 350,000 distinct CDR3 sequences, about 29% of them with a count of one. Around 18% of the sample is in the top ten clones. The rearranged segments are TRBV3-1 and TRBJ2-7; 10 of the junction bases match TRBD1. The TCR originated in a human donor in good health (CMV status not recorded). Some clones in this sample may be carry-over from other donors' samples. The source was cultured PBMCs, collected from culture after CMV antigen stimulation. For the CDR3, the sequence is CASSPPGQGLYEQYF. The sequenced DNA is TGTGCCAGCAGCCCTCCGGGACAGGGGCTCTACGAGCAGTACTTC.